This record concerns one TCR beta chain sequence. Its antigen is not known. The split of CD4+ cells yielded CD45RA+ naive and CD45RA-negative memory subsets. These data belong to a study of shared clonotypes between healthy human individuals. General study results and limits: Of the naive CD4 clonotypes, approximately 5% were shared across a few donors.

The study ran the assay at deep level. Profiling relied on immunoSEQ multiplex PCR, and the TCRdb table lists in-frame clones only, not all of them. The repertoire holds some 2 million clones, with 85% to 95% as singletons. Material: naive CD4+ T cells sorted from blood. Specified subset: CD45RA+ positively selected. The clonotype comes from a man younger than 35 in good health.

As DNA, the CDR3 is TGTGCCATCAGGAGAGCAGGGGAGCAGTTCTTC. It is translated as CAIRRAGEQFF. The chain couples TRBV10-3 to TRBJ2-1, with D maybe TRBD1 (5 bases). Between the trimmed V and J ends, which lost 6 bases and 10 bases, there was a span of 10 bases. CDR1 and CDR2 from the germline V gene are ENHRY and SYGVKD. This CDR3 is built from 11 residues.